This T cell receptor (beta chain) stems from a study of early T cells in non-severe SARS-CoV-2 infection. Study overall: Bulk RNA taken from unsorted whole blood was sequenced, leaving chains unpaired.

This CDR3 spans 15 amino acids. CDR1 SQVTM and CDR2 ANQGSEA come from the germline V gene. The V and J ends lost 7 bases and 3 bases, in that order; junction bases with no gene match: 10. TCRdb independently ran MiXCR on the 5' RACE reads; one entry per CDR3 protein. The data contain 70,000 or so distinct CDR3 sequences, about 12% of them singletons. The chain carries TRBV29-1 and TRBJ2-2, with 8 bases fitting TRBD1. The sample was whole blood. This clonotype originated in an adult who was a healthcare worker with PCR-confirmed SARS-CoV-2 infection or an uninfected control (not recorded which). CDR3 nucleotides: TGCAGCGCCGGAGGACAGGGATCGGACACCGGGGAGCTGTTTTTT. Its protein product is CSAGGQGSDTGELFF.